This T cell receptor (beta chain) comes out of a study of T-cell memory formation after mild COVID-19. Background on the study: Largely donor-specific sequence clusters came from two donors.

V dropped 1 base and J dropped 0 bases, with 10 bases sitting between them. This CDR3 has 16 amino acids. Germline values: CDR1 MGHRA, CDR2 YSYEKL. Whole-study findings and limits: Memory from before infection featured some responding clones, which suggests cross-reactive memory joined.

From the 5' RACE reads, TCRdb called clonotypes with MiXCR, one entry per CDR3 protein. Of hundreds of thousands of distinct CDR3 sequences in the sample, roughly an eighth were seen once. Of note for this clonotype: No antigen is known for it.

Source material: PBMCs or a T cell subset sorted from them (not recorded which). The receptor was isolated from a man between 18 and 35 years old who had mild COVID-19 (a few samples of this study predate the infection). Cell type and time point are not known. This sequence joins TRBV4-1 and TRBJ2-4; D gene unclear. CDR3 sequence (DNA): TGCGCCAGCAGCCAAGTCGGTCTCGTAGCCAAAAACATTCAGTACTTC. Protein: CASSQVGLVAKNIQYF.